A single TCR beta chain is shown here with its context. This record comes from a study of blood T cell repertoires in COVID-19. Across the study: From the United States, Italy and Spain came samples of acute and convalescent COVID-19.

Authors' data handling: Reference gene primer amplification yielded estimated nucleated cell counts. Sequenced by immunoSEQ multiplex PCR; TCRdb stores in-frame clones only, minus some. The DNA gave D and trimming, while V, J and clone size come from that table. The sample has under 150,000 clones; 79% are singletons. Germline CDR1 SQVTM, CDR2 ANQGSEA. The CDR3 spans 18 residues. Trimming at V came to 0 bases and at J to 3 bases, leaving 8 bases not matched to a gene. This TCR was sampled from a man aged 50 to 59 with active or convalescent COVID-19. Sequencing was done on a sample of peripheral blood. The rearrangement uses TRBV29-1 and TRBJ2-6; 10 positions match TRBD1. The CDR3: CSVEDSWDRGYGANVLTF. In nucleotides, the CDR3 is TGCAGCGTTGAAGATTCGTGGGACAGGGGATATGGGGCCAACGTCCTGACTTTC.